The 14 T cell receptor beta chains in this list originate from one sample, sequenced in a study of a mutant IDH1 vaccine in newly diagnosed glioma. TCRdb keeps only in-frame clones here, not all; method: immunoSEQ multiplex PCR. The repertoire includes around 54,000 clones, about nine tenths of them detected once, and about 1.5% sits in the top ten. Their cognate antigens are unknown. Time point in this sample: week 23, last vaccination. Doses consisted of 300 ug of mutant IDH1 20-mer peptide each, paired with topical imiquimod. The starting material was PBMCs, obtained from a glioma patient whose treatment included an IDH1 peptide vaccine. The receptors here all came from a man between 35 and 55 years old with glioma.

This clone was counted a single time. V gene TRBV9 combines with J gene TRBJ2-1; 9 positions match TRBD1. This CDR3 region has 14 residues. V was pared by 0 bases and J by 8 bases, with 3 bases of the junction left unmatched. Germline V CDR1 and CDR2: SGDLS, YYNGEE. CDR3: CASSVGDRVDEQFF. DNA of the CDR3: TGTGCCAGCAGCGTAGGGGACAGGGTTGATGAGCAGTTCTTC.

The V and J genes are TRBV5-4 and TRBJ2-7; D ambiguous. Germline values: CDR1 SGHNT, CDR2 YYREEE (reference sequence). V shed 3 bases and J shed 2 bases, with 9 bases lying between them. The CDR3 is 13 amino acids. For the CDR3, the DNA is TGTGCCAGCAGCTCAGACTCTACCTACGAGCAGTACTTC. Its translation is CASSSDSTYEQYF.

V is TRBV4-1 and J is TRBJ2-1; D is uncertain. CDR1 is MGHRA and CDR2 is YSYEKL in the germline V gene. Deletions cut 3 bases from V and 3 bases from J, with 9 bases between. The CDR3 length is 14 residues. CDR3 sequence (DNA): TGCGCCAGCAGCCAGTCTCGGGTCTACAATGAGCAGTTCTTC. Translation: CASSQSRVYNEQFF.

The chain is built from TRBV4-1 and TRBJ2-3; 10 bases align to TRBD2. The CDR3 extends over 15 amino acids. Trimming cost V 5 bases and J 9 bases; bases outside gene matches: 11. CDR1 MGHRA and CDR2 YSYEKL come from the germline V gene. This CDR3 reads CASSSSAGGPGTQYF. The DNA of the CDR3 is TGCGCCAGCAGCTCCTCAGCGGGAGGGCCGGGCACGCAGTATTTT.

About this clone itself: Relative to the germline gene, one junction end is altered; a read error may explain this. The chain carries TRBV7-2 and TRBJ2-5; D is unresolved. CDR3 size: 14 residues. From germline, CDR1 is SGHTA and CDR2 FQGNSA. CDR3: CASSLDTFQETQYF. The CDR3 bases are TGTGCCAGCAGTTTAGACACCTTCCAAGAGACCCAGTACTTC. Full variable domain (rest looked up from reference TRBV7-2 and TRBJ2-5): GAGVSQSPSNKVTEKGKDVELRCDPISGHTALYWYRQSLGQGLEFLIYFQGNSAPDKSGLPSDRFSAERTGGSVSTLTIQRTQQEDSAVYLCASSLDTFQETQYFGPGTRLLVL.

This chain uses TRBV27 with TRBJ1-1, with D perhaps matching TRBD1 (5 bases). Germline V gene lookup returns CDR1 MNHEY and CDR2 SMNVEV (reference sequence). V shed 6 bases and J shed 4 bases, with 12 bases lying between them. The CDR3 is 13 residues long. The CDR3: CASRFGGSTEAFF. CDR3 DNA: TGTGCCAGCAGGTTCGGGGGGAGCACTGAAGCTTTCTTT.

The V and J genes are TRBV11-2 and TRBJ2-3; 8 nucleotides align to TRBD1. CDR3 length: 14 residues. V was pared by 5 bases and J by 6 bases, with 7 bases of the junction left unmatched. Germline assignment: CDR1 SGHAT and CDR2 FQNNGV. CDR3 amino acids: CASSPGQGIDTQYF. DNA of the CDR3: TGTGCCAGCAGCCCTGGACAGGGTATCGATACGCAGTATTTT. Full variable domain (missing parts from reference TRBV11-2 and TRBJ2-3): EAGVAQSPRYKIIEKRQSVAFWCNPISGHATLYWYQQILGQGPKLLIQFQNNGVVDDSQLPKDRFSAERLKGVDSTLKIQPAKLEDSAVYLCASSPGQGIDTQYFGPGTRLTVL.

The chain carries TRBV5-6 and TRBJ1-2, with TRBD1 as a possible D gene (5 bases). The CDR3 consists of 12 residues. CDR1 SGHDT and CDR2 YYEEEE come from the germline V gene. V lost 3 bases and J 9 bases, leaving 12 bases between the germline ends. In DNA, the CDR3 is TGTGCCAGCAGCTGGGGGGGGGATCGCTACACCTTC. This codes for CASSWGGDRYTF.

The gene calls are TRBV5-1 and TRBJ1-3; D is unresolved. CDR3 length equals 15 residues. The V end lost 0 bases, the J end lost 0 bases, and 7 bases lay between the germline ends. CDR1 is SGHRS, CDR2 YFSETQ, per germline. The CDR3 is CASSLAPSSGNTIYF. In DNA form, the CDR3 reads TGCGCCAGCAGCTTGGCCCCCAGCTCTGGAAACACCATATATTTT.

The V gene is TRBV7-6, the J gene TRBJ2-7, with 11 positions matching TRBD2. After removal of 3 bases from V and 7 bases from J, the junction contained 5 bases not matched to a gene. Germline CDR1 SGHVS, CDR2 FNYEAQ. CDR3 size: 14 residues. CDR3 DNA sequence: TGTGCCAGCAGCTTTAGCGGGAGGGCCGGGGAGCAGTACTTC. As protein: CASSFSGRAGEQYF. The full variable domain, in which reference TRBV7-6 and TRBJ2-7 provide the parts outside the CDR3, is GAGVSQSPRYKVTKRGQDVALRCDPISGHVSLYWYRQALGQGPEFLTYFNYEAQQDKSGLPNDRFSAERPEGSISTLTIQRTEQRDSAMYRCASSFSGRAGEQYFGPGTRLTVT.

The chain recombines TRBV5-1 with TRBJ2-5, with TRBD2 matching over 14 bases. With V trimmed by 4 bases and J by 1 base, 12 bases remained unmatched. Per the germline V gene, CDR1 is SGHRS and CDR2 is YFSETQ. The CDR3 is made up of 19 amino acids. CDR3 sequence reads: CASSLTGTSGSFSQETQYF. The CDR3 nucleotides are TGCGCCAGCAGCCTGACCGGGACTAGCGGGAGTTTCAGCCAAGAGACCCAGTACTTC.

The chain links TRBV18 to TRBJ1-5, with TRBD1 identical over 8 bases. This CDR3 comprises 16 residues. With 4 bases clipped from V and 0 bases from J, the junction kept 5 bases outside the gene matches. Per germline, CDR1 KGHSH and CDR2 LQKENI. CDR3 DNA sequence: TGTGCCAGCTCACTGACGACAGGGGATAGCAATCAGCCCCAGCATTTT. It is translated as CASSLTTGDSNQPQHF.

V usage is TRBV19 and J usage is TRBJ1-4; D remains unclear. Germline V gives CDR1 LNHDA, CDR2 SQIVND (reference sequence). Between the trimmed V and J ends, which lost 4 bases and 0 bases, there was a span of 6 bases. The CDR3 is 14 amino acids. CDR3 nucleotide sequence: TGTGCCAGTAGTAGGGCCTCAACTAATGAAAAACTGTTTTTT. It codes for CASSRASTNEKLFF.

The chain carries TRBV5-1 and TRBJ2-3; D might be TRBD2 (6 bases). This CDR3 is built from 13 residues. Germline V CDR1 and CDR2: SGHRS, YFSETQ. Deletions cut 3 bases from V and 6 bases from J, with 11 bases between. The CDR3 sequence is CASSSRGSDTQYF. The CDR3 DNA sequence: TGCGCCAGCAGCTCTCGGGGGTCCGATACGCAGTATTTT.